Below are 24 T cell receptor beta chains sequenced from a single sample in a study of response to subunit inactivated influenza vaccine. TCRdb processed the RT-PCR reads anew with MiXCR; each CDR3 protein has one entry. The sample holds fewer than 350,000 distinct CDR3 sequences, about a fifth seen once. Sequencing used PBMCs from blood, obtained approximately 22 months after vaccination. These receptors were obtained from a man between 45 and 75 years old who received an inactivated influenza vaccine.

This chain links TRBV19 with TRBJ1-1; the match to TRBD1 covers 9 bases. CDR1 is LNHDA and CDR2 is SQIVND in the germline V gene (reference sequence). The CDR3 has 17 residues. J was trimmed by 4 bases and V by 5 bases; bases with no gene match: 14. For the CDR3, the DNA is TGTGCCAGTAGTCCTTTACAGGGGGCGCGAAGGACCACTGAAGCTTTCTTT. Its translation is CASSPLQGARRTTEAFF.

Only a few counts were recorded for this clonotype. This chain links TRBV7-2 with TRBJ2-3, with D unresolved. The germline V and J ends were trimmed by 1 base and 5 bases, with 4 bases remaining between them. Looked up from germline, CDR1 is SGHTA and CDR2 is FQGNSA. This CDR3 is built from 12 residues. CDR3 sequence: CASSLEVDTQYF. The CDR3 bases are TGTGCCAGCAGCTTAGAAGTAGATACGCAGTATTTT.

This clonotype was picked up a small number of times. This rearrangement joins TRBV12-3 or TRBV12-4 to TRBJ1-3; 9 bases map to TRBD1. The CDR3 is 15 residues long. V lost 7 bases and J lost 6; bases outside the gene matches: 10. The CDR3 DNA follows: TGTGCCAGCACCCTCGGGACAGGGCTTAAAAACACCATATATTTT. This encodes CASTLGTGLKNTIYF.

This clonotype has just a few counts. V gene TRBV29-1 combines with J gene TRBJ2-1; 8 bases line up with TRBD1. Germline loops: CDR1 SQVTM, CDR2 ANQGSEA. This CDR3 has 15 residues. J was trimmed by 2 bases and V by 3 bases; bases with no gene match: 6. The CDR3 is CSVDFGTGPYNEQFF. The DNA of the CDR3 is TGCAGCGTTGACTTCGGGACAGGCCCCTACAATGAGCAGTTCTTC.

The CDR3 sequence is CSARDKAGESMYEQYF. The CDR3 DNA follows: TGCAGTGCTAGAGATAAGGCTGGGGAATCTATGTACGAGCAGTACTTC. The rearrangement joins TRBV20-1 to TRBJ2-7; D is ambiguous. V was cut by 0 bases and J by 4 bases, with 19 bases left in between. The germline gives CDR1 DFQATT, CDR2 SNEGSKA (reference sequence). The CDR3 has 16 amino acids.

V is TRBV6-2 or TRBV6-3 and J is TRBJ1-1; no definite D call. CDR1 is MNHEY, CDR2 SVGEGT, per germline. This CDR3 is built from 14 residues. With 8 bases removed from V and 4 bases from J, the gap between germline ends came to 17 bases. The CDR3 protein is CASQDLPRVTEAFF. DNA of the CDR3: TGTGCCAGCCAGGATCTACCGAGGGTCACTGAAGCTTTCTTT.

This clonotype has at least ten counts. This chain uses TRBV7-9 with TRBJ1-2; the D gene is possibly TRBD1 (5 bases). The CDR3 runs 13 residues. V shed 3 bases and J shed 4 bases, with 9 bases lying between them. Germline V gene lookup returns CDR1 SEHNR and CDR2 FQNEAQ (reference sequence). The DNA for the CDR3 is TGTGCCAGCAGCTTGGGAGGGACCTATGGCTACACCTTC. Its translation is CASSLGGTYGYTF.

The chain combines TRBV7-2 with TRBJ2-7; D possibly uses TRBD1 or TRBD2 (5 bases each). Germline loops: CDR1 SGHTA, CDR2 FQGNSA. V lost 5 bases, J lost 2 bases, and 16 bases lay in between. The CDR3 loop spans 15 amino acids. The DNA for the CDR3 is TGTGCCAGCAGCCCAAGCGCGTGGGGGACCTACGAGCAGTACTTC. It yields the protein CASSPSAWGTYEQYF.

The chain is built from TRBV6-2 or TRBV6-3 and TRBJ1-6; D perhaps matches TRBD1 (6 bases). The CDR3 spans 14 residues. Germline V CDR1 and CDR2: MNHEY, SVGEGT. Trimming took 5 bases from V and 7 from J, leaving 12 bases between them. CDR3 coding DNA: TGTGCCAGCAGTCCGACAGGCCGGAATTCACCCCTCCACTTT. Protein product: CASSPTGRNSPLHF.

The chain employs TRBV2 and TRBJ2-3, with D perhaps TRBD1 (5 bases). Per germline, CDR1 SNHLY and CDR2 FYNNEI. CDR3 length equals 13 residues. V was trimmed by 6 bases and J by 3 bases, leaving 10 bases between them. The CDR3 DNA sequence: TGTGCCAGCAGGAGTACAGGAACAGATACGCAGTATTTT. Residues: CASRSTGTDTQYF.

CDR3 DNA sequence: TGTGCCAGCAGAGCGACCGGGACAGGGGCGTACAATGAGCAGTTCTTC. Encoded protein: CASRATGTGAYNEQFF. V gene TRBV6-1 combines with J gene TRBJ2-1, with 10 bases that match TRBD1. The V gene end was trimmed by 6 bases and the J gene end by 4 bases; junction bases not matched to a gene: 9. The germline V gene has CDR1 MNHNS and CDR2 SASEGT. The CDR3 is made up of 16 amino acids.

The J gene is TRBJ2-1, the V gene TRBV2; perhaps D is TRBD1 or TRBD2 (5 bases each). Germline V gene lookup returns CDR1 SNHLY and CDR2 FYNNEI. Deletions cut 4 bases from V and 0 bases from J, with 31 bases between. The CDR3 has 22 residues. The CDR3 region is CASSAPSMVGTSNMSSYNEQFF. The CDR3 region has the DNA TGTGCCAGCAGTGCCCCTTCGATGGTAGGGACCAGTAATATGAGCTCCTACAATGAGCAGTTCTTC.

This chain joins TRBV18 and TRBJ2-3; TRBD2 agrees at 7 bases. The CDR3 runs 18 residues. The V gene end was trimmed by 1 base and the J gene end by 4 bases; junction bases not matched to a gene: 14. CDR1 is KGHSH, CDR2 LQKENI, per germline. The DNA for the CDR3 is TGTGCCAGCTCACCACTTATGGGACTATCCTCAGCCGCAGATACGCAGTATTTT. Translated, it gives CASSPLMGLSSAADTQYF. The full variable domain, completed using reference TRBV18 and TRBJ2-3, is NAGVMQNPRHLVRRRGQEARLRCSPMKGHSHVYWYRQLPEEGLKFMVYLQKENIIDESGMPKERFSAEFPKEGPSILRIQQVVRGDSAAYFCASSPLMGLSSAADTQYFGPGTRLTVL.

The sample holds a few counts of this clonotype. This rearrangement joins TRBV6-1 to TRBJ2-1, with TRBD2 matching over 10 bases. The CDR3 spans 14 residues. CDR1 and CDR2 from the germline V gene are MNHNS and SASEGT. V gave up 7 bases and J gave up 7 bases; unmatched junction bases: 7. CDR3 sequence reads: CASTRAGGLNEQFF. The CDR3 coding sequence is TGTGCCAGCACCCGAGCGGGGGGGCTGAATGAGCAGTTCTTC.

This clonotype has a count of ten or more. The CDR3 DNA is TGTGCCACCAGCCGGGGGGTGGATAATTCACCCCTCCACTTT. Encoded protein: CATSRGVDNSPLHF. The chain couples TRBV15 to TRBJ1-6; possible D gene TRBD1, 5 bases. V lost 5 bases to trimming and J lost 5 bases, with 10 bases between them. The CDR3 contains 14 residues. The germline V gene encodes CDR1 LNHNV and CDR2 YYDKDF (reference sequence).

The genes are TRBV7-6 and TRBJ2-1; D possibly corresponds to TRBD2 (6 bases). The CDR3 covers 13 residues. Germline CDR1 is SGHVS and CDR2 is FNYEAQ. The V and J ends lost 1 base and 10 bases respectively, with 11 bases between them. The CDR3 spells CASSLGGEDEQFF. The CDR3 nucleotides are TGTGCCAGCAGCTTAGGGGGGGAGGACGAGCAGTTCTTC.

This clonotype was counted many times. The genes are TRBV5-1 and TRBJ1-4; D unclear. V lost 0 bases to trimming and J lost 7 bases, with 16 bases between them. The CDR3 loop spans 16 amino acids. The germline gives CDR1 SGHRS, CDR2 YFSETQ. The CDR3 loop reads CASSLALGRGAEKLFF. The DNA of the CDR3 is TGCGCCAGCAGCTTGGCCCTTGGGCGGGGTGCTGAAAAACTGTTTTTT.

The chain couples TRBV9 to TRBJ2-7; either TRBD1 or TRBD2 may supply D (5 bases each). Looked up from germline, CDR1 is SGDLS and CDR2 is YYNGEE. V dropped 4 bases and J dropped 4 bases, with 15 bases sitting between them. This CDR3 region has 14 residues. DNA for the CDR3: TGTGCCAGCAGCTACGGGACCGAGGGATACGAGCAGTACTTC. Its translation: CASSYGTEGYEQYF.

This clonotype was detected only a few times. The J gene is TRBJ1-1, the V gene TRBV20-1; unclear D gene. With 6 bases removed from V and 4 bases from J, the gap between germline ends came to 15 bases. Germline-derived CDR1 and CDR2 are DFQATT and SNEGSKA (reference sequence). The CDR3 length is 13 residues. CDR3 loop: CSATETEGTEAFF. CDR3 DNA: TGCAGTGCCACGGAGACGGAGGGCACTGAAGCTTTCTTT.

The CDR3 DNA is TGCAGTGCTAGAGATATACAGGGCGTGACCACTGAAGCTTTCTTT. It specifies CSARDIQGVTTEAFF. The J gene is TRBJ1-1, the V gene TRBV20-1; D might be TRBD1 (6 bases). Germline V lookup: CDR1 DFQATT, CDR2 SNEGSKA (reference sequence). This CDR3 has 15 amino acids. Trimming left V 0 bases short and J 4 bases short, with 15 bases between.

This CDR3 reads CASRRTGSTNEKLFF. The DNA for the CDR3 is TGTGCCAGCAGAAGGACAGGGAGCACTAATGAAAAACTGTTTTTT. V is TRBV7-9 and J is TRBJ1-4; 8 bases match TRBD1. V lost 6 bases to trimming and J lost 2 bases; unmatched junction nucleotides: 5. The CDR3 sequence is 15 residues long. Germline V gives CDR1 SEHNR, CDR2 FQNEAQ (reference sequence).

This clonotype was detected a few times. The rearrangement joins TRBV12-3 or TRBV12-4 to TRBJ2-3; possible D gene TRBD1, 6 bases. The CDR3 is 14 amino acids. Trimming took off 3 bases at V and 4 bases at J, with 11 bases between the two ends. The CDR3 DNA follows: TGTGCCAGCAGTTTTGGGGCAGGGGCAGATACGCAGTATTTT. Translated, it gives CASSFGAGADTQYF.

The chain employs TRBV7-9 and TRBJ1-5; D unresolved. Looked up from germline, CDR1 is SEHNR and CDR2 is FQNEAQ (reference sequence). This CDR3 contains 13 residues. V lost 5 bases and J 5 bases, leaving 10 bases between the germline ends. Here the CDR3 DNA reads TGTGCCAGCAGCCAAAGCGCGGATCAGCCCCAGCATTTT. Protein product: CASSQSADQPQHF.

The chain has TRBV20-1 and TRBJ2-1; tentatively, D is TRBD2 (6 bases). Germline values: CDR1 DFQATT, CDR2 SNEGSKA (reference sequence). V lost 6 bases, J lost 0 bases, and 18 bases lay in between. The CDR3 loop spans 16 amino acids. The DNA for the CDR3 is TGCAGTGCAATGCCCGGGACTCCCATCTCCTACAATGAGCAGTTCTTC. It yields the protein CSAMPGTPISYNEQFF.